This T cell receptor (beta chain) came from a study of blood T cell repertoires in COVID-19. Background on the study: Samples taken during acute and convalescent COVID-19 were collected in the United States, Italy and Spain. PBMCs, B-cell-depleted T cells, or T cells provided the cDNA or gDNA that made up the material.

As originally analysed: The assay estimated nucleated cells by amplifying reference gene primers. The protocol was immunoSEQ multiplex PCR, while the TCRdb copy is restricted to in-frame clones and leaves out a portion. V and J calls plus clone size are reproduced from that table; the DNA served to infer D and trimming. The sample has around 250,000 clones, 84% seen once. The germline V gene has CDR1 SNHLY and CDR2 FYNNEI. CDR3 length: 13 residues. V dropped 2 bases and J dropped 10; count of bases not matched to a gene: 2. The chain couples TRBV2 to TRBJ2-3, with TRBD2 matching 11 bases. The sequenced sample was peripheral blood. The sequence was obtained from a woman aged 40-49 years who had recovered from COVID-19. CDR3 coding DNA: TGTGCCAGCAGTGAAAAGGGACTAGCGGCGCAGTATTTT. Translating gives CASSEKGLAAQYF.